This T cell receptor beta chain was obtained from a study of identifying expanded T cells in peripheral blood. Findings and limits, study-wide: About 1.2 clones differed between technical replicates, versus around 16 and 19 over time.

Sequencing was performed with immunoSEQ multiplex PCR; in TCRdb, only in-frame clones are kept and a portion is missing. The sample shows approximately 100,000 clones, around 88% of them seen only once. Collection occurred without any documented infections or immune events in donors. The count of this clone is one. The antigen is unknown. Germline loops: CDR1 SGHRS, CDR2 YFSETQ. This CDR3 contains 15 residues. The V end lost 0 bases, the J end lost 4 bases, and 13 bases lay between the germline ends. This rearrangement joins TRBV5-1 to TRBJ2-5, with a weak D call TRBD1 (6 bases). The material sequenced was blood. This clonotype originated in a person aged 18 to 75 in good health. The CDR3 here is CASSLGQVLLETQYF. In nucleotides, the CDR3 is TGCGCCAGCAGCTTGGGACAGGTGTTGTTAGAGACCCAGTACTTC.